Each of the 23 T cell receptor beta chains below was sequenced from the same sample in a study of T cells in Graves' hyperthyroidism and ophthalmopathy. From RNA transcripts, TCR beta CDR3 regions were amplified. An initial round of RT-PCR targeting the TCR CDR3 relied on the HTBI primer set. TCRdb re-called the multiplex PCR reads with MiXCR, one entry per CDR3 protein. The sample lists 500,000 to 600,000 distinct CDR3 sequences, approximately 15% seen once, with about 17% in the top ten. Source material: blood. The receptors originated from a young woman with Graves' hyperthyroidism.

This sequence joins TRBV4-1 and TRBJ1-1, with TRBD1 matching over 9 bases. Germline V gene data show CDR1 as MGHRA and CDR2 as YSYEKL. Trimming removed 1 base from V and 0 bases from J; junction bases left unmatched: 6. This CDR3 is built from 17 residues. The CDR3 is CASSQASGQGMNTEAFF. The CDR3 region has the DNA TGCGCCAGCAGCCAAGCCTCGGGACAGGGTATGAACACTGAAGCTTTCTTT.

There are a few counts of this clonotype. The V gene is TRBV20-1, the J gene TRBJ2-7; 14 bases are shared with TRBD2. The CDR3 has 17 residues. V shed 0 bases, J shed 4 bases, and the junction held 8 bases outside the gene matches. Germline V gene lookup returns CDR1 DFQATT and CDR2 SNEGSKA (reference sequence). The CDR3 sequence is CSARDKTSGRAAYEQYF. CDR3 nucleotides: TGCAGTGCTAGAGATAAGACTAGCGGGAGGGCCGCTTACGAGCAGTACTTC.

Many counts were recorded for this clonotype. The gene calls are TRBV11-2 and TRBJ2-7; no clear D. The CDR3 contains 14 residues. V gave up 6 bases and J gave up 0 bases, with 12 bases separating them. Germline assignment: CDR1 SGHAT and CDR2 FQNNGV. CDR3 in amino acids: CASRTHEASYEQYF. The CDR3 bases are TGTGCCAGCAGGACTCACGAGGCCTCCTACGAGCAGTACTTC.

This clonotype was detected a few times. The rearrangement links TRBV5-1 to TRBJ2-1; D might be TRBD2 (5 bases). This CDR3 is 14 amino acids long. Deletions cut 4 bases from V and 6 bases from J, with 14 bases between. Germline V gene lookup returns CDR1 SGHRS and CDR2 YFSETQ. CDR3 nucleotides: TGCGCCAGCAGCCCTGGGCCAGCGGCCAATGAGCAGTTCTTC. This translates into CASSPGPAANEQFF.

CDR3 DNA sequence: TGCGCCAGCAGCTCCCCATTTCTTGGGGATGGCTACACCTTC. It is translated as CASSSPFLGDGYTF. The chain combines TRBV5-1 with TRBJ1-2; D gene uncertain. There are 14 residues in the CDR3. From germline, CDR1 is SGHRS and CDR2 YFSETQ. V lost 3 bases and J 6 bases, leaving 15 bases between the germline ends. Combining the CDR3 with reference TRBV5-1 and TRBJ1-2 gives the whole variable domain KAGVTQTPRYLIKTRGQQVTLSCSPISGHRSVSWYQQTPGQGLQFLFEYFSETQRNKGNFPGRFSGRQFSNSRSEMNVSTLELGDSALYLCASSSPFLGDGYTFGSGTRLTVV.

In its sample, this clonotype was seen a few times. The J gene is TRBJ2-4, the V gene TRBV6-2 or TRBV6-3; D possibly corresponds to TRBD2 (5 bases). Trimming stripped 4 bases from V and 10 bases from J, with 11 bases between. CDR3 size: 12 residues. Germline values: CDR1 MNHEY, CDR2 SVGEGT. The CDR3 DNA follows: TGTGCCAGCAGTTCCACGGGATCTATTCAGTACTTC. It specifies CASSSTGSIQYF.

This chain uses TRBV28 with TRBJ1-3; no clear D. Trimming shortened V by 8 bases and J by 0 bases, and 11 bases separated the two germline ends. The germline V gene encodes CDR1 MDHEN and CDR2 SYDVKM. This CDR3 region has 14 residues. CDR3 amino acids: CASRGRDSGNTIYF. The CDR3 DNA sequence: TGTGCCAGCCGAGGACGGGACTCTGGAAACACCATATATTTT.

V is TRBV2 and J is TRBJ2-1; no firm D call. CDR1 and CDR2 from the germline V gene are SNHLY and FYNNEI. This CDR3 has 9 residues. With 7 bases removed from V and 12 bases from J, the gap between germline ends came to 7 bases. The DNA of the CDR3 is TGTGCCAGCAAACTGGGGCAGTTCTTC. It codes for CASKLGQFF. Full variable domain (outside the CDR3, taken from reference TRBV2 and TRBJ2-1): EPEVTQTPSHQVTQMGQEVILRCVPISNHLYFYWYRQILGQKVEFLVSFYNNEISEKSEIFDDQFSVERPDGSNFTLKIRSTKLEDSAMYFCASKLGQFFGPGTRLTVL.

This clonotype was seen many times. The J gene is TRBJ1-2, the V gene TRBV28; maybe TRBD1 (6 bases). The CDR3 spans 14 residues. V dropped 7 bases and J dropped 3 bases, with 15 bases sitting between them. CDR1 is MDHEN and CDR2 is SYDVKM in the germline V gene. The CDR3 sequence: CASNPGGRYYGYTF. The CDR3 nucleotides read TGTGCCAGCAACCCGGGGGGGCGGTACTATGGCTACACCTTC.

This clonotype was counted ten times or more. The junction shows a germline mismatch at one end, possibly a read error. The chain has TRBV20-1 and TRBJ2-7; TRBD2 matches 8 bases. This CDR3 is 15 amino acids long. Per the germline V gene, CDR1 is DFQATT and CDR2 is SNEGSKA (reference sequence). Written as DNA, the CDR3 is TGCAGTGCTCGAGATAGCGGGATCCTTACCTACGAGCAGTACTTC. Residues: CSARDSGILTYEQYF.

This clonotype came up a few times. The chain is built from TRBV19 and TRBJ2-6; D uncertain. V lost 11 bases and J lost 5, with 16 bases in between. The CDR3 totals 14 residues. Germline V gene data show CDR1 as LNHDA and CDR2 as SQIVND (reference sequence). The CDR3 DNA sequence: TGTGCCTCCACAGCGCTCGCCTGGGCCAACGTCCTGACTTTC. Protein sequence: CASTALAWANVLTF.

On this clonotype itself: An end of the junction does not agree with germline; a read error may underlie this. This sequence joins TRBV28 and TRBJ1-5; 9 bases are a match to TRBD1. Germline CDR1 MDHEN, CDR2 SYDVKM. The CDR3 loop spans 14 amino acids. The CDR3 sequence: CAGRGTGRLEPQHF. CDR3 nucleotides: TGTGCCGGCAGAGGGACAGGGCGCCTGGAGCCCCAGCATTTT.

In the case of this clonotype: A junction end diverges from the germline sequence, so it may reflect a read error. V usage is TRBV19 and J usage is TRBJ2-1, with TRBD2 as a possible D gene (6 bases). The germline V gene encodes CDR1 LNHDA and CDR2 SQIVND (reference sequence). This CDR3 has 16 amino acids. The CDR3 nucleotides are TGTGCCAGTAGTATGGGAGGAGGGCAACCCTACAATGAGCAGTCCTTC. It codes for CASSMGGGQPYNEQSF.

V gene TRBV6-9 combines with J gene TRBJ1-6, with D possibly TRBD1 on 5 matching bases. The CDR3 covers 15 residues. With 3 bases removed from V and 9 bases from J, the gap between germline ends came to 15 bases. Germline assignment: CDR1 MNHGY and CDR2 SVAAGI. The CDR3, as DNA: TGTGCCAGCAGTTACGCGGCCGGCCAGGGTTCACCCCTCCACTTT. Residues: CASSYAAGQGSPLHF.

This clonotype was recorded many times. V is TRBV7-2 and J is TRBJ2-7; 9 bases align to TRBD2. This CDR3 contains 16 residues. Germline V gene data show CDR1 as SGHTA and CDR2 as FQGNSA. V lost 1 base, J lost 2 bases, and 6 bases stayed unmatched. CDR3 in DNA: TGTGCCAGCAGCTTAGATCTAGCGGGAACAGCCTACGAGCAGTACTTC. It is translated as CASSLDLAGTAYEQYF.

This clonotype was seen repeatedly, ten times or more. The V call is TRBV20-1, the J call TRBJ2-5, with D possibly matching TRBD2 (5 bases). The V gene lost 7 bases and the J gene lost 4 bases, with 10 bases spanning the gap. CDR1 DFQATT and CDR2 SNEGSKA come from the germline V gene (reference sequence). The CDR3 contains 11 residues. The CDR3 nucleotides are TGCAGTGTGTCTAGCAGAGAGACCCAGTACTTC. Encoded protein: CSVSSRETQYF.

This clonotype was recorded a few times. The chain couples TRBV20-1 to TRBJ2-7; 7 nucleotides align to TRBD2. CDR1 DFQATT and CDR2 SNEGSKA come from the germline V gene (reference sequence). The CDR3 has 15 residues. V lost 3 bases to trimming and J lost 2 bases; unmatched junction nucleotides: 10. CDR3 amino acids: CSARPSGRGTYEQYF. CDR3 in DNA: TGCAGTGCTAGGCCTTCAGGGAGGGGAACCTACGAGCAGTACTTC.

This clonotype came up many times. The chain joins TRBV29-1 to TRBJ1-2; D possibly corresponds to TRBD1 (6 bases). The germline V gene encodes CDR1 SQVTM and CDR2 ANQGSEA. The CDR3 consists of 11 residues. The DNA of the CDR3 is TGCAGTGTTCGGGGGGCGGAAGGCTACACCTTC. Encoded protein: CSVRGAEGYTF.

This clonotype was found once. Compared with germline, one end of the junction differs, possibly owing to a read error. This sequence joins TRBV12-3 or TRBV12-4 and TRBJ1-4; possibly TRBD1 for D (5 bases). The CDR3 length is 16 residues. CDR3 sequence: CASSFGGFRSNEKLLF. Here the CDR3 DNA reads TGTGCCAGCAGTTTCGGGGGTTTTAGGTCTAATGAGAAACTGCTTTTT.

CDR3 in amino acids: CASSETGGTAEQYF. Written as DNA, the CDR3 is TGTGCCAGCTCGGAGACAGGGGGAACGGCCGAGCAGTACTTC. V and J are TRBV18 and TRBJ2-7; 9 bases line up with TRBD1. CDR1 KGHSH and CDR2 LQKENI come from the germline V gene. The CDR3 has 14 residues. Trimming took 6 bases from V and 6 from J; bases not matched to a gene: 9.

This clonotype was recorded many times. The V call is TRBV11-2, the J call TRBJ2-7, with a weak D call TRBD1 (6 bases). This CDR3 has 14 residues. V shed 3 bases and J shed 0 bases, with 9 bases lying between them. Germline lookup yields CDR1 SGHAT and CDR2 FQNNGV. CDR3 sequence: CASSLWDTSYEQYF. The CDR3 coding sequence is TGTGCCAGCAGCTTGTGGGACACCTCCTACGAGCAGTACTTC.

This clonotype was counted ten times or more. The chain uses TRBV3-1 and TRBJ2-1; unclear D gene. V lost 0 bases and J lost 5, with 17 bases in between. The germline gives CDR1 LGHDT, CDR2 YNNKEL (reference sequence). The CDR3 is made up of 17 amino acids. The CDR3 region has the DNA TGTGCCAGCAGCCAAGAGGGTATAGGTCGCTTACACAATGAGCAGTTCTTC. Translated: CASSQEGIGRLHNEQFF.

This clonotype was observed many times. CDR3 sequence reads: CASSILTGLRNEQFF. The CDR3 nucleotides read TGTGCCAGCAGTATTCTCACGGGGCTGAGGAATGAGCAGTTCTTC. The chain has TRBV27 and TRBJ2-1; TRBD1 or TRBD2 may be the D gene (5 bases each). V lost 5 bases and J lost 7, with 18 bases in between. This CDR3 has 15 residues. The germline V gene has CDR1 MNHEY and CDR2 SMNVEV (reference sequence).